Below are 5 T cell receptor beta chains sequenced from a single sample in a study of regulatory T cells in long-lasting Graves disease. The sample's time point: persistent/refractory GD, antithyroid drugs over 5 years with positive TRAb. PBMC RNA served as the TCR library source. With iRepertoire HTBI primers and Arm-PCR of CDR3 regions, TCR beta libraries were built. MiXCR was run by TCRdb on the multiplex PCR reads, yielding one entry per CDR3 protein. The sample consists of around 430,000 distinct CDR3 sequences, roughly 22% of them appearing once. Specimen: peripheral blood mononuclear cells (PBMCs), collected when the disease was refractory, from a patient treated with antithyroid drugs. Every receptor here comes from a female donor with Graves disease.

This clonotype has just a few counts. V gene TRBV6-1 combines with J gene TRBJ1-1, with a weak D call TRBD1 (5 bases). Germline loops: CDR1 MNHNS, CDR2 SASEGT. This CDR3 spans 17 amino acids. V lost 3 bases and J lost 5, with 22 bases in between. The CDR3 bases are TGTGCCAGCAGTGACTTTTGGGACTCTCCCCGGGAAACTGAAGCTTTCTTT. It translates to CASSDFWDSPRETEAFF.

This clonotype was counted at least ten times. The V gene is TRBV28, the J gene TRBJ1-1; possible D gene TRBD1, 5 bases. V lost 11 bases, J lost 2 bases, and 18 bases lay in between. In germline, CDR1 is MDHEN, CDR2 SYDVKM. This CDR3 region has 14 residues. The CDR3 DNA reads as TGTGCCGGGGGGAAGGGTAGGGTCAACACTGAAGCTTTCTTT. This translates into CAGGKGRVNTEAFF.

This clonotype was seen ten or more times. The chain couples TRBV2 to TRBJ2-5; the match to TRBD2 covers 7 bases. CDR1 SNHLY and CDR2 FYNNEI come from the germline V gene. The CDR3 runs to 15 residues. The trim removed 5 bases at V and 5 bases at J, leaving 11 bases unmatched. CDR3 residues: CASSTLGAGVETQYF. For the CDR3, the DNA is TGTGCCAGCAGTACCTTAGGGGCGGGGGTCGAGACCCAGTACTTC. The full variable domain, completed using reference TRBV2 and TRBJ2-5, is EPEVTQTPSHQVTQMGQEVILRCVPISNHLYFYWYRQILGQKVEFLVSFYNNEISEKSEIFDDQFSVERPDGSNFTLKIRSTKLEDSAMYFCASSTLGAGVETQYFGPGTRLLVL.

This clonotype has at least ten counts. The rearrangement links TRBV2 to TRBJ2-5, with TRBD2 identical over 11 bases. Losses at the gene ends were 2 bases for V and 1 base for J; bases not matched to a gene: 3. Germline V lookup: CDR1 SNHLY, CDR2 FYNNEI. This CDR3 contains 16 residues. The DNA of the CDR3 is TGTGCCAGCAGTGAACCTAGCGGGGGGATCCAAGAGACCCAGTACTTC. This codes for CASSEPSGGIQETQYF.

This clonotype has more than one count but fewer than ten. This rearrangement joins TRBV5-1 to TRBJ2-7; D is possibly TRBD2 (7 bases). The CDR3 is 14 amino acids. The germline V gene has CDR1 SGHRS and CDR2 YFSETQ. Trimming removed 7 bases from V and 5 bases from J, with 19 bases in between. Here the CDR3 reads CASARTGRVDEQYF. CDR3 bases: TGCGCCAGCGCACGTACAGGGAGGGTAGACGAGCAGTACTTC.